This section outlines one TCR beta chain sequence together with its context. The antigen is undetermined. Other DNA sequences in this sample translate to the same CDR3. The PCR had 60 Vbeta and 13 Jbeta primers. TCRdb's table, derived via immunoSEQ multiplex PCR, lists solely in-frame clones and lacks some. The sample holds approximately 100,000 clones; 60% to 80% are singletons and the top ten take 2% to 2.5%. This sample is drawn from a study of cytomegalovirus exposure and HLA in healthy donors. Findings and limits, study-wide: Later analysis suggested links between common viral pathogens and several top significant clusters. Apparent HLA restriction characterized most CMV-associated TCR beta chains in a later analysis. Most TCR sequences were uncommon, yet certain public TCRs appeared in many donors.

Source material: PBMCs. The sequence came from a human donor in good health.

In DNA form, the CDR3 reads TGTGCCAGCAGCTTATCCGGGGGATCCTACAATGAGCAGTTCTTC. It yields the protein CASSLSGGSYNEQFF. This chain joins TRBV7-2 and TRBJ2-1, with a possible D match to TRBD2 (6 bases). V lost 2 bases and J 1 base, leaving 9 bases between the germline ends. CDR3 length: 15 residues. Germline loops: CDR1 SGHTA, CDR2 FQGNSA.